One sample yielded the 9 T cell receptor beta chains listed below, sequenced in a study of PD-L1 blockade in urothelial cancer. Time point: peripheral blood 6 weeks after treatment start. Produced via immunoSEQ multiplex PCR; TCRdb's table is partial and in-frame only. Of 100,000 to 150,000 clones in the sample, approximately 85% were seen once. The sample was PBMCs, taken around atezolizumab (anti-PD-L1) treatment. The receptors derive from a man aged 50 or older with urothelial cancer.

The V gene is TRBV28, the J gene TRBJ1-5; weak D call: TRBD1 (5 bases). The CDR3 sequence is 13 residues long. The V gene's germline CDR1 is MDHEN and CDR2 SYDVKM. Deletions cut 2 bases from V and 7 bases from J, with 9 bases between. The CDR3 protein is CASSLAGFQPQHF. The CDR3 DNA sequence: TGTGCCAGCAGTTTAGCAGGGTTCCAGCCCCAGCATTTT. Using reference TRBV28 and TRBJ1-5 for the parts outside the CDR3, the full variable domain is DVKVTQSSRYLVKRTGEKVFLECVQDMDHENMFWYRQDPGLGLRLIYFSYDVKMKEKGDIPEGYSVSREKKERFSLILESASTNQTSMYLCASSLAGFQPQHFGDGTRLSIL.

The rearrangement uses TRBV30 and TRBJ2-7; 7 bases are a match to TRBD2. This CDR3 comprises 14 residues. CDR1 is GTSNPN and CDR2 is SVGIG in the germline V gene (reference sequence). V was clipped by 4 bases and J by 2 bases; unmatched bases: 8. Here the CDR3 DNA reads TGTGCCTGGAATCGGGGGGAACTCGCCTACGAGCAGTACTTC. Amino acid sequence: CAWNRGELAYEQYF.

The rearrangement links TRBV5-1 to TRBJ2-2, with 9 bases identical to TRBD1. This CDR3 has 15 amino acids. Trimming took 1 base from V and 3 from J; bases not matched to a gene: 1. Germline lookup yields CDR1 SGHRS and CDR2 YFSETQ. The CDR3 reads CASSLRQGDTGELFF. DNA of the CDR3: TGCGCCAGCAGCTTGAGACAGGGGGACACCGGGGAGCTGTTTTTT. Looking up the rest from reference TRBV5-1 and TRBJ2-2 gives the full variable domain: KAGVTQTPRYLIKTRGQQVTLSCSPISGHRSVSWYQQTPGQGLQFLFEYFSETQRNKGNFPGRFSGRQFSNSRSEMNVSTLELGDSALYLCASSLRQGDTGELFFGEGSRLTVL.

DNA of the CDR3: TGTGCCAGCAATGGGGGACAGGAGGTTAATCAGCCCCAGCATTTT. It yields the protein CASNGGQEVNQPQHF. The chain carries TRBV6-1 and TRBJ1-5, with 8 bases lining up with TRBD1. V shed 7 bases and J 4 bases; nucleotides not matched to a gene: 9. The CDR3 spans 15 residues. CDR1 is MNHNS and CDR2 is SASEGT in the germline V gene.

A few counts support this clone. The rearrangement links TRBV19 to TRBJ1-5, with unresolved D. The CDR3 has 13 residues. With 4 bases removed from V and 4 bases from J, the gap between germline ends came to 8 bases. Germline CDR1 LNHDA, CDR2 SQIVND (reference sequence). CDR3 loop: CASSKRLNQPQHF. CDR3 in DNA: TGTGCCAGTAGTAAAAGACTTAATCAGCCCCAGCATTTT.

The V call is TRBV5-6, the J call TRBJ2-1, with 11 bases matching TRBD2. With V trimmed by 9 bases and J by 11 bases, 13 bases remained unmatched. Germline values: CDR1 SGHDT, CDR2 YYEEEE. The CDR3 is 14 amino acids. The CDR3 loop reads CATTLAGGLGKQFF. The CDR3 nucleotides read TGTGCCACCACATTAGCGGGAGGGCTCGGAAAGCAGTTCTTC.

The V call is TRBV12-1, the J call TRBJ1-5; the table assigns TRBD1, which was not confirmed against the DNA. TRBV12-1 is noted as a pseudogene. The length of the CDR3 is 15 residues. The CDR3 loop is CASSPGTGGIQPQHF. CDR3 coding DNA: TGTGCCAGCAGCCCTGGGACAGGGGGCATTCAGCCCCAGCATTTT.

The chain joins TRBV9 to TRBJ2-3; perhaps TRBD2 as D (5 bases). Germline V gives CDR1 SGDLS, CDR2 YYNGEE. The CDR3 consists of 15 residues. With 2 bases removed from V and 1 base from J, the gap between germline ends came to 11 bases. CDR3 nucleotides: TGTGCCAGCAGCGTCGGACCCGGGGGCACAGATACGCAGTATTTT. Protein: CASSVGPGGTDTQYF.

This sequence joins TRBV6-6 and TRBJ2-7; 8 bases match TRBD2. The CDR3 length is 14 residues. V gave up 4 bases and J gave up 2 bases; unmatched junction bases: 4. Germline V lookup: CDR1 MNHNY, CDR2 SVGAGI (reference sequence). CDR3 coding DNA: TGTGCCAGCAGTTCGCGGGAGGCCCCCTACGAGCAGTACTTC. Translating it yields CASSSREAPYEQYF.